This T cell receptor (beta chain) came from a study of beta chain features in type 1 diabetes. Purities over 95% were achieved in all sorted populations. This clone was counted a few times. The antigen remains unidentified. Study-wide findings and caveats: Over-representation of high TCR-expressing cells was a possible consequence of cDNA sequencing. Researchers reported that naive, central memory and Treg TCRB repertoires appeared more similar in patients than in healthy donors.

Investigators reverse transcribed all isolated RNA, so they sequenced expressed TCRB transcripts. Profiled with immunoSEQ multiplex PCR; TCRdb holds only in-frame clones, not every one. The sample includes over 350,000 clones, about 16% of them seen just once. The source material was naive CD4+ T cells from blood. The clonotype originates from a young woman in good health.

CDR3 sequence reads: CATDSYNEQFF. The CDR3 bases are TGTGCCACCGACTCTTACAATGAGCAGTTCTTC. V and J are TRBV15 and TRBJ2-1, with unresolved D. CDR1 is LNHNV, CDR2 YYDKDF, per germline (reference sequence). This CDR3 has 11 amino acids. Trimming took 8 bases from V and 4 from J, leaving 6 bases between them.